This TCR beta chain is drawn from a study of T cell changes during pregnancy in multiple sclerosis. Method: immunoSEQ multiplex PCR; TCRdb's copy keeps in-frame clones and lacks some. In the table there are 70,000 or so clones, around 90% of which are singletons. Germline V lookup: CDR1 MNHEY, CDR2 SVGAGI. Trimming took off 2 bases at V and 3 bases at J, with 10 bases between the two ends. This CDR3 is 14 amino acids long. This receptor was obtained from a female donor with multiple sclerosis, enrolled in a pregnancy study. Sequenced material: CD4+ T cells from peripheral blood mononuclear cells, taken after pregnancy. V gene TRBV6-5 combines with J gene TRBJ1-2; tentatively, D is TRBD1 (6 bases). CDR3 DNA sequence: TGTGCCAGCAGTTACCGTCGGACAGACTATGGCTACACCTTC. Translated, it gives CASSYRRTDYGYTF.